A selection of T cell receptor beta chains follows, all from one sample in a study of blood T cell repertoires in COVID-19. Data came from immunoSEQ multiplex PCR; TCRdb stores just in-frame clones and leaves some out. The profile shows approximately 120,000 clones, roughly 90% of them singletons. The specimen was peripheral blood. The receptors here all came from a man in his fifties with acute or convalescent COVID-19. Each CDR3 is given without its conserved first and last residue. The order of the fields is V gene, J gene, CDR3 protein.

v_gene: TRBV3-1/TRBV3-2; j_gene: TRBJ2-3; CDR3aa: SVGRGTDTQY
v_gene: TRBV19; j_gene: TRBJ1-5; CDR3aa: ASSPKGGGLYSNQPQH
v_gene: TRBV10-1; j_gene: TRBJ1-2; CDR3aa: ASSSIANYGYT
v_gene: TRBV11-2; j_gene: TRBJ2-5; CDR3aa: ASSLGALTYQETQY
v_gene: TRBV10-1; j_gene: TRBJ2-2; CDR3aa: ASSESGHPTGELF
v_gene: TRBV11-3; j_gene: TRBJ2-1; CDR3aa: ASSSGLAGRISYNEQF
v_gene: TRBV7-9; j_gene: TRBJ2-2; CDR3aa: ASSLAGGRAIGELF
v_gene: TRBV23-1; j_gene: TRBJ2-5; CDR3aa: ASSQTGFPKGLAGDQETQY
v_gene: TRBV2; j_gene: TRBJ2-5; CDR3aa: ASRETNRYQETQY
v_gene: TRBV18; j_gene: TRBJ1-2; CDR3aa: ASSRQGNNYGYT
v_gene: TRBV12-5; j_gene: TRBJ2-2; CDR3aa: ASGLRLAGDTGELF
v_gene: TRBV7-2; j_gene: TRBJ2-2; CDR3aa: ASSPTPGAAGELF
v_gene: TRBV28; j_gene: TRBJ1-6; CDR3aa: ASSLGQTLNSPLH
v_gene: TRBV10-3; j_gene: TRBJ2-5; CDR3aa: AISGQGQETQY
v_gene: TRBV6-2/TRBV6-3; j_gene: TRBJ2-2; CDR3aa: ASSFRGLRSTGELF
v_gene: TRBV7-9; j_gene: TRBJ1-3; CDR3aa: AAAGGGNTIY
v_gene: TRBV25-1; j_gene: TRBJ2-5; CDR3aa: ASSAKRPCGAQY
v_gene: TRBV18; j_gene: TRBJ2-7; CDR3aa: ASSPNELGRSSYEQY
v_gene: TRBV6-2/TRBV6-3; j_gene: TRBJ1-4; CDR3aa: ASSYRGPTNEKLF
v_gene: TRBV24-1; j_gene: TRBJ2-1; CDR3aa: ATRPTSGRGMYEQF
v_gene: TRBV5-5; j_gene: TRBJ1-2; CDR3aa: ASSLLAGGNYGYT
v_gene: TRBV28; j_gene: TRBJ1-1; CDR3aa: ASSLRTGTGGTEAF
v_gene: TRBV5-1; j_gene: TRBJ2-1; CDR3aa: ASRQLAGVPHEQF
v_gene: TRBV5-1; j_gene: TRBJ2-5; CDR3aa: ASRRGPGGGETQY
v_gene: TRBV30; j_gene: TRBJ2-1; CDR3aa: AWSVLVLATDNEQF
v_gene: TRBV19; j_gene: TRBJ1-6; CDR3aa: ASSIEVLEDSPLH
v_gene: TRBV5-1; j_gene: TRBJ1-3; CDR3aa: ASSLVQGTGNTIY
v_gene: TRBV6-5; j_gene: TRBJ2-5; CDR3aa: ASSYSSESETQY
v_gene: TRBV6-6; j_gene: TRBJ1-4; CDR3aa: ASGETGVEKLF
v_gene: TRBV27; j_gene: TRBJ2-3; CDR3aa: ASARTGRFHTQY
v_gene: TRBV7-9; j_gene: TRBJ2-6; CDR3aa: ASSTSTGTGANVLT
v_gene: TRBV5-1; j_gene: TRBJ2-7; CDR3aa: ASSLRRGYEQY
v_gene: TRBV19; j_gene: TRBJ2-2; CDR3aa: ASSRMDRGSTGELF
v_gene: TRBV4-3; j_gene: TRBJ2-3; CDR3aa: ASSQVSRGADTQY
v_gene: TRBV5-8; j_gene: TRBJ2-7; CDR3aa: ASSFISYEQY
v_gene: TRBV19; j_gene: TRBJ1-1; CDR3aa: ASSIGLAEAF
v_gene: TRBV14; j_gene: TRBJ1-6; CDR3aa: ASSQDPRVGDNSPLH
v_gene: TRBV18; j_gene: TRBJ1-1; CDR3aa: ASSPQGAFTEAF
v_gene: TRBV27; j_gene: TRBJ2-7; CDR3aa: ASSPITGTRAGEQY
v_gene: TRBV28; j_gene: TRBJ1-2; CDR3aa: ASSLGGGRSYGYT
v_gene: TRBV29-1; j_gene: TRBJ2-2; CDR3aa: SVAYQAGELF
v_gene: TRBV4-3; j_gene: TRBJ2-1; CDR3aa: ASSQDVAGGPYNEQF
v_gene: TRBV7-9; j_gene: TRBJ1-3; CDR3aa: ASSPDRMGTIY
v_gene: TRBV29-1; j_gene: TRBJ2-3; CDR3aa: SVGEWGPSTDTQY
v_gene: TRBV5-1; j_gene: TRBJ2-1; CDR3aa: ASSLEGEANEQF
v_gene: TRBV5-8; j_gene: TRBJ1-1; CDR3aa: ASSLSSGWRGRGTEAF
v_gene: TRBV20-1; j_gene: TRBJ2-5; CDR3aa: SASSLTGNPEETQY
v_gene: TRBV5-4; j_gene: TRBJ2-1; CDR3aa: ASSYKRERANEQF
v_gene: TRBV7-9; j_gene: TRBJ1-2; CDR3aa: ASSLDRTGDGYT
v_gene: TRBV29-1; j_gene: TRBJ2-5; CDR3aa: VVGGREETQY
v_gene: TRBV15; j_gene: TRBJ2-7; CDR3aa: ATRGQGYEQY
v_gene: TRBV9; j_gene: TRBJ2-7; CDR3aa: ASSEGGSSYEQY
v_gene: TRBV6-2/TRBV6-3; j_gene: TRBJ2-5; CDR3aa: ASSGLAGGWGETQY
v_gene: TRBV27; j_gene: TRBJ2-1; CDR3aa: ASSLGSGPSYNEQF